Shown below are 17 T cell receptor beta chains from a single sample sequenced in a study of control samples from healthy donors and cancer patients. Some clones are missing from TCRdb's copy, which holds only in-frame ones; the method was immunoSEQ multiplex PCR. Of 120,000 or so clones listed, roughly 86% are singletons. The sample taken for sequencing was blood. The origin of the receptors is a man between 60 and 75 years old in good health.

The CDR3 sequence: CASVEPGQGNYGYTF. CDR3 nucleotides: TGTGCCAGCGTCGAACCGGGACAGGGGAACTATGGCTACACCTTC. The rearrangement uses TRBV6-5 and TRBJ1-2, with 10 nucleotides matching TRBD1. The V gene end was trimmed by 8 bases and the J gene end by 2 bases; junction bases not matched to a gene: 8. The germline gives CDR1 MNHEY, CDR2 SVGAGI. The CDR3 loop spans 15 amino acids.

This chain uses TRBV28 with TRBJ1-3; 8 positions match TRBD1. The V gene end was trimmed by 4 bases and the J gene end by 0 bases; junction bases not matched to a gene: 8. CDR1 and CDR2 from the germline V gene are MDHEN and SYDVKM. The CDR3 consists of 17 residues. CDR3 amino acids: CASSYPGQASSGNTIYF. DNA of the CDR3: TGTGCCAGCAGTTACCCGGGACAGGCTAGCTCTGGAAACACCATATATTTT.

This clone turned up a few times. The same CDR3 can be traced to other DNA sequences in this sample. V usage is TRBV28 and J usage is TRBJ1-5; D is unresolved. Per the germline V gene, CDR1 is MDHEN and CDR2 is SYDVKM. Deletions cut 3 bases from V and 6 bases from J, with 6 bases between. This CDR3 region has 12 residues. Here the CDR3 reads CASSLLSQPQHF. The CDR3 bases are TGTGCCAGCAGTTTGCTTAGTCAGCCCCAGCATTTT.

The V and J genes are TRBV5-5 and TRBJ1-1; TRBD1 might be the D (6 bases). The CDR3 has 15 residues. Germline CDR1 and CDR2: SGHKS and YYEKEE (reference sequence). Trimming stripped 1 base from V and 1 base from J, with 11 bases between. CDR3 protein: CASSLRRQENTEAFF. The CDR3 nucleotides are TGTGCCAGCAGCTTGCGAAGACAGGAGAACACTGAAGCTTTCTTT.

This sequence joins TRBV27 and TRBJ1-5, with a weak D call TRBD1 (6 bases). The CDR3 is 15 amino acids. Germline lookup yields CDR1 MNHEY and CDR2 SMNVEV (reference sequence). V was trimmed by 4 bases and J by 1 base, leaving 11 bases between them. The CDR3 sequence is CASSSYGQSNQPQHF. The CDR3 coding sequence is TGTGCCAGCAGTTCATACGGACAGAGCAATCAGCCCCAGCATTTT.

The rearrangement uses TRBV18 and TRBJ1-5; TRBD1 matches 9 bases. The trim removed 4 bases at V and 9 bases at J, leaving 10 bases unmatched. CDR1 is KGHSH, CDR2 LQKENI, per germline. The CDR3 loop spans 15 amino acids. CDR3: CASSHRDRAEGPQHF. The CDR3 DNA reads TGTGCCAGCTCACACCGGGACAGGGCCGAGGGGCCCCAGCATTTT.

This chain joins TRBV29-1 and TRBJ1-4, with no clear D. In germline, CDR1 is SQVTM, CDR2 ANQGSEA. This CDR3 is built from 13 residues. The V end lost 3 bases, the J end lost 10 bases, and 15 bases lay between the germline ends. The CDR3 region is CSVDSVWVAKLFF. In DNA, the CDR3 is TGCAGCGTTGATTCAGTCTGGGTGGCAAAACTGTTTTTT.

The V and J genes are TRBV5-1 and TRBJ2-1, with D possibly matching TRBD1 (6 bases). The CDR3 extends over 15 amino acids. V was trimmed by 1 base and J by 4 bases, leaving 12 bases between them. The germline gives CDR1 SGHRS, CDR2 YFSETQ. The CDR3 bases are TGCGCCAGCAGCTTGCAAGGGGGTGTATACAATGAGCAGTTCTTC. Its translation is CASSLQGGVYNEQFF.

This sequence joins TRBV5-1 and TRBJ1-1; 8 bases fit TRBD1. Germline trimming cut 4 bases from V and 10 bases from J; bases unmatched to any gene: 12. Germline V gene sequence: CDR1 SGHRS, CDR2 YFSETQ. The CDR3 sequence is 14 residues long. In DNA, the CDR3 is TGCGCCAGCAGCCCGGACAACCACAGGGGGGGAGCTTTCTTT. Translating gives CASSPDNHRGGAFF.

The rearrangement uses TRBV3-1 (or the pseudogene TRBV3-2) and TRBJ1-1; 8 bases map to TRBD1. This CDR3 region has 16 residues. V lost 0 bases and J lost 11; bases outside the gene matches: 14. Germline values: CDR1 LGHDT, CDR2 YNNKEL (reference sequence). The CDR3, as DNA: TGTGCCAGCAGCCAAGATGTTTCTTCAGGGGGCTTTTCGGCTTTCTTT. This encodes CASSQDVSSGGFSAFF.

V usage is TRBV21-1 and J usage is TRBJ1-1; the table assigns TRBD1, which was not confirmed against the DNA. TRBV21-1 is shown as a pseudogene. The CDR3 spans 15 residues. CDR3 sequence: CASRGDRGRNTEAFF. The CDR3 DNA reads TGTGCCAGCAGGGGGGACAGGGGGAGGAACACTGAAGCTTTCTTT.

The chain has TRBV19 and TRBJ2-6; unclear D gene. The CDR3 has 17 residues. In germline, CDR1 is LNHDA, CDR2 SQIVND (reference sequence). V was pared by 2 bases and J by 0 bases, with 11 bases between. CDR3 sequence (DNA): TGTGCCAGTAGTATATCCGGACGGATCTCTGGGGCCAACGTCCTGACTTTC. Amino acid sequence: CASSISGRISGANVLTF.

This clone was detected only once. Other DNA sequences from this sample encode an identical CDR3 as well. The chain employs TRBV6-5 and TRBJ1-2; unclear D gene. CDR1 and CDR2 (germline): MNHEY, SVGAGI. The CDR3 contains 13 residues. The V gene lost 0 bases and the J gene lost 1 base, with 3 bases spanning the gap. The DNA for the CDR3 is TGTGCCAGCAGTTACTCCGGTAACTATGGCTACACCTTC. It translates to CASSYSGNYGYTF.

V is TRBV29-1 and J is TRBJ1-1; TRBD1 matches at 9 bases. The junction had 5 bases not matched to a gene; V was cut back by 7 bases and J by 5 bases. The CDR3 sequence is 12 residues long. Germline V gene lookup returns CDR1 SQVTM and CDR2 ANQGSEA. The CDR3: CSGNRGRTEAFF. The CDR3 DNA is TGCAGCGGGAACAGGGGGCGTACTGAAGCTTTCTTT.

This chain uses TRBV18 with TRBJ2-1, with D unclear. The ends were cut back, 4 bases at V and 9 bases at J, with 13 bases in the middle. The CDR3 contains 13 residues. Germline assignment: CDR1 KGHSH and CDR2 LQKENI. Here the CDR3 reads CASSLSDLTEQFF. The CDR3 region has the DNA TGTGCCAGCTCACTTTCCGATCTTACTGAGCAGTTCTTC.

The V call is TRBV7-9, the J call TRBJ1-6; D is unclear. This CDR3 is built from 15 residues. CDR1 and CDR2 from the germline V gene are SEHNR and FQNEAQ (reference sequence). The ends were cut back, 3 bases at V and 10 bases at J, with 16 bases in the middle. CDR3 nucleotides: TGTGCCAGCAGCTTGTCACAAAACGTTGGGTCACCCCTCCACTTT. Protein product: CASSLSQNVGSPLHF.

The V and J genes are TRBV28 and TRBJ1-1; D gene uncertain. This CDR3 contains 14 residues. Trimming removed 3 bases at V and 3 bases at J, with 11 bases between. Germline assignment: CDR1 MDHEN and CDR2 SYDVKM. CDR3 coding DNA: TGTGCCAGCAGTTTGAGGGCAGCTTACACTGAAGCTTTCTTT. This translates into CASSLRAAYTEAFF.